This T cell receptor (beta chain) was identified in a study of CD8 T cells in ankylosing spondylitis. For this clonotype: Its matching antigen is unknown.

Trimming took 4 bases from V and 4 from J; bases not matched to a gene: 2. The CDR3 has 13 amino acids. Looked up from germline, CDR1 is SQVTM and CDR2 is ANQGSEA. Molecular-barcoded quantitative 5'-RACE produced these TCR beta libraries. In TCRdb, the 5' RACE reads were re-called with MiXCR into one record per CDR3 protein. Of under 850,000 distinct CDR3 sequences listed, around 17% are singletons. Broader study findings: A TCR beta motif of roughly 8 highly homologous variants seemed to mark ankylosing spondylitis blood.

The sequenced material came from blood, either unsorted or a sorted T cell fraction (not recorded which). V and J are TRBV29-1 and TRBJ1-5; TRBD1 aligns across 9 bases. The clonotype originates from a male donor with ankylosing spondylitis. As DNA, the CDR3 is TGCAGCGTTGGAGGACAGGGGAATCAGCCCCAGCATTTT. As protein: CSVGGQGNQPQHF.